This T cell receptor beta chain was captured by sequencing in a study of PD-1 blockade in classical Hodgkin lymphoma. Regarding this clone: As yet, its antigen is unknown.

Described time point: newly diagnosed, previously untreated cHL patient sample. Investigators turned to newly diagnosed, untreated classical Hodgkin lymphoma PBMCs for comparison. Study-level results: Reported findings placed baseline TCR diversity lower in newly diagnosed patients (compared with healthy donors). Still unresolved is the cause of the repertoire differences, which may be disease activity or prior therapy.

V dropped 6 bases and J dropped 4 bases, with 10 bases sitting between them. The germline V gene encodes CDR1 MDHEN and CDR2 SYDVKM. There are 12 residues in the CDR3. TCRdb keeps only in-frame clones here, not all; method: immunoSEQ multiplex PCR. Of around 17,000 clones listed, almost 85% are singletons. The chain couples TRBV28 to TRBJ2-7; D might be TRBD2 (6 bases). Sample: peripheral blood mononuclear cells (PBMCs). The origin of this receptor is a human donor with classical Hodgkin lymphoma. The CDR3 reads CASRFSGYEQYF. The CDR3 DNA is TGTGCCAGCAGGTTTAGCGGTTACGAGCAGTACTTC.